The clone carrying this T cell receptor (beta chain) has more than one count but fewer than ten. The antigen remains unidentified. One entry per CDR3 protein, called by TCRdb with MiXCR from the 5' RACE reads. The table includes some 560,000 distinct CDR3 sequences, less than 20% detected once. Germline values: CDR1 ENHRY, CDR2 SYGVKD. Germline trimming cut 4 bases from V and 3 bases from J; bases unmatched to any gene: 1. The CDR3 length is 13 residues. The sample is drawn from a study of T cells after yellow fever vaccination. Study in general: Fractions containing few cells were prepared with SMART-Seq v4 Ultra Low Input. Study-wide findings and caveats: Though it reached lower strength, the secondary response hit its peak faster, day 5 versus 15.

This TCR came from a man aged 25 to 45 who received the YFV17D yellow fever vaccine. Here the sequenced sample was PBMCs, taken 15 days after the yellow fever booster vaccination. The gene calls are TRBV10-3 and TRBJ2-3, with 7 bases that match TRBD2. For the CDR3, the DNA is TGTGCCATCAGTGGGGGAGGGACAGATACGCAGTATTTT. This codes for CAISGGGTDTQYF.